These 20 T cell receptor beta chains share one sample of origin, sequenced in a study of spatial heterogeneity in lung cancer. Time point indicated: sample taken at primary tumor resection. Sequencing covered unsorted whole RNA taken from tumor, nontumor lung or frozen PBMC. TCRdb used MiXCR to reprocess the 5' RACE reads, holding one entry per CDR3 protein. Of 40,000 to 50,000 distinct CDR3 sequences listed, approximately 15% are singletons. This specimen consisted of PBMCs, obtained at surgery. These receptors were taken from a male donor with early-stage non-small cell lung cancer.

This clonotype showed up many times. The chain carries TRBV11-2 and TRBJ2-4; TRBD1 aligns across 8 bases. V trimming: 5 bases; J trimming: 5 bases; junction bases outside the gene matches: 11. This CDR3 comprises 16 residues. Germline V CDR1 and CDR2: SGHAT, FQNNGV. For the CDR3, the DNA is TGTGCCAGCAGCCAGATCAGGGGGCCGGCGGAAAACATTCAGTACTTC. Amino acids: CASSQIRGPAENIQYF.

The chain joins TRBV5-1 to TRBJ2-1; D is undetermined. The CDR3 has 15 amino acids. The V and J ends lost 0 bases and 0 bases respectively, with 7 bases between them. Germline lookup yields CDR1 SGHRS and CDR2 YFSETQ. The DNA of the CDR3 is TGCGCCAGCAGCTTGGTGCGATACTCCTACAATGAGCAGTTCTTC. It is translated as CASSLVRYSYNEQFF.

This clonotype came up a few times. The chain carries TRBV20-1 and TRBJ2-1, with 8 bases that match TRBD2. The CDR3 is 13 residues long. Germline V CDR1 and CDR2: DFQATT, SNEGSKA (reference sequence). The V and J ends lost 5 bases and 5 bases, in that order; junction bases with no gene match: 5. Here the CDR3 DNA reads TGCAGTGCTTTTCTAGCGGGTAACAATGAGCAGTTCTTC. Amino acid sequence: CSAFLAGNNEQFF.

The V and J genes are TRBV5-1 and TRBJ1-3; the D is unclear. V was shortened by 3 bases and J by 0 bases, with 13 bases between the two germline ends. The CDR3 loop spans 16 amino acids. CDR1 is SGHRS, CDR2 YFSETQ, per germline. CDR3 nucleotides: TGCGCCAGCAGCTACCCCGAGCCGGACTCTGGAAACACCATATATTTT. Translated, it gives CASSYPEPDSGNTIYF. Looking up the rest from reference TRBV5-1 and TRBJ1-3 gives the full variable domain: KAGVTQTPRYLIKTRGQQVTLSCSPISGHRSVSWYQQTPGQGLQFLFEYFSETQRNKGNFPGRFSGRQFSNSRSEMNVSTLELGDSALYLCASSYPEPDSGNTIYFGEGSWLTVV.

This clonotype has at least ten counts. The rearrangement joins TRBV3-1 to TRBJ2-7, with D unresolved. CDR1 and CDR2 (germline): LGHDT, YNNKEL (reference sequence). V was clipped by 2 bases and J by 3 bases, with 2 bases between them. This CDR3 has 11 amino acids. The CDR3, as DNA: TGTGCCAGCAGCCAACTCTACGAGCAGTACTTC. Amino acids: CASSQLYEQYF.

Only a few counts were recorded for this clonotype. V gene TRBV5-1 combines with J gene TRBJ2-3, with D possibly matching TRBD1 (6 bases). The CDR3 sequence is 17 residues long. CDR1 is SGHRS, CDR2 YFSETQ, per germline. V lost 5 bases and J 0 bases, leaving 19 bases between the germline ends. CDR3 sequence: CASRRGQNPLSTDTQYF. CDR3 DNA: TGCGCCAGCAGAAGGGGACAAAATCCCCTAAGCACAGATACGCAGTATTTT.

This clonotype was seen more than once but under ten times. The chain links TRBV11-1 to TRBJ2-2; D may be TRBD1 (5 bases). Germline V gene lookup returns CDR1 SGHAT and CDR2 FQDESV (reference sequence). Deletions cut 0 bases from V and 2 bases from J, with 7 bases between. This CDR3 is built from 15 residues. Here the CDR3 DNA reads TGTGCCAGCAGCTTAGCCAGGGCAAACACCGGGGAGCTGTTTTTT. It yields the protein CASSLARANTGELFF.

This clonotype was detected a few times. The chain links TRBV7-2 to TRBJ1-1; D possibly corresponds to TRBD1 (6 bases). Trimming removed 5 bases from V and 0 bases from J, with 10 bases in between. The CDR3 runs to 14 residues. The V gene's germline CDR1 is SGHTA and CDR2 FQGNSA. The CDR3 sequence is CASSERTVNTEAFF. In nucleotides, the CDR3 is TGTGCCAGCAGCGAACGGACAGTGAACACTGAAGCTTTCTTT.

In this sample, this clonotype turned up a few times. J is TRBJ1-4 and V is TRBV5-5, with D unclear. The germline CDR1 and CDR2 sequences are SGHKS and YYEKEE (reference sequence). V was clipped by 1 base and J by 0 bases, with 10 bases between them. This CDR3 has 16 residues. The CDR3 DNA follows: TGTGCCAGCAGCTTGACACCCCGGTCAACTAATGAAAAACTGTTTTTT. This gives the protein CASSLTPRSTNEKLFF. The whole variable domain, filled in from reference TRBV5-5 and TRBJ1-4, reads DAGVTQSPTHLIKTRGQQVTLRCSPISGHKSVSWYQQVLGQGPQFIFQYYEKEERGRGNFPDRFSARQFPNYSSELNVNALLLGDSALYLCASSLTPRSTNEKLFFGSGTQLSVL.

This clonotype has a handful of counts. This chain uses TRBV28 with TRBJ2-7, with D possibly being TRBD2 (6 bases). Trimming stripped 6 bases from V and 6 bases from J, with 18 bases between. Per germline, CDR1 MDHEN and CDR2 SYDVKM. The CDR3 is made up of 14 amino acids. The CDR3 region has the DNA TGTGCCAGCAGCCCACCTGTAAGCGGGCTCGAGCAGTACTTC. Its protein product is CASSPPVSGLEQYF.

Many counts were recorded for this clonotype. The chain employs TRBV5-1 and TRBJ1-1; no reliable D call. Per the germline V gene, CDR1 is SGHRS and CDR2 is YFSETQ. The V gene lost 0 bases and the J gene lost 2 bases, with 5 bases spanning the gap. This CDR3 is built from 13 residues. In DNA, the CDR3 is TGCGCCAGCAGCTTGGACGTAAACACTGAAGCTTTCTTT. It codes for CASSLDVNTEAFF.

CDR3 DNA sequence: TGCAGTGCTGTACAGGGGAATACTGAAGCTTTCTTT. Translating gives CSAVQGNTEAFF. The rearrangement joins TRBV20-1 to TRBJ1-1, with TRBD1 matching over 7 bases. The V and J ends lost 5 bases and 5 bases, in that order; junction bases with no gene match: 5. CDR3 length: 12 amino acids. Germline V lookup: CDR1 DFQATT, CDR2 SNEGSKA (reference sequence).

This clonotype was detected ten times or more. The gene calls are TRBV7-9 and TRBJ2-1; D is uncertain. The germline V and J ends were trimmed by 5 bases and 9 bases, with 11 bases remaining between them. This CDR3 contains 12 residues. CDR1 and CDR2 from the germline V gene are SEHNR and FQNEAQ (reference sequence). The CDR3 here is CASSLSIREQFF. CDR3 nucleotide sequence: TGTGCCAGCAGCCTCAGTATACGTGAGCAGTTCTTC.

This clonotype was counted a few times. Here the CDR3 reads CASSSPGPGELFF. CDR3 sequence (DNA): TGTGCCAGCAGCTCTCCGGGGCCCGGGGAGCTGTTTTTT. This rearrangement joins TRBV7-3 to TRBJ2-2, with D perhaps matching TRBD1 or TRBD2 (5 bases each). Germline V gives CDR1 SGHTA, CDR2 FQGTGA. The germline V and J ends were trimmed by 4 bases and 6 bases, with 9 bases remaining between them. This CDR3 is 13 amino acids long.

There are many counts of this clonotype. This CDR3 reads CASSVETGTGDSPLHF. The CDR3 DNA reads TGTGCCAGCAGCGTAGAGACCGGGACAGGGGATTCACCCCTCCACTTT. The V call is TRBV9, the J call TRBJ1-6; 10 positions match TRBD1. The CDR3 is 16 residues long. Looked up from germline, CDR1 is SGDLS and CDR2 is YYNGEE. Unmatched junction bases numbered 5, after V lost 0 bases and J lost 8 bases.

The chain links TRBV9 to TRBJ2-7; 9 nucleotides align to TRBD1. The length of the CDR3 is 15 residues. V dropped 0 bases and J dropped 3; count of bases not matched to a gene: 4. Germline assignment: CDR1 SGDLS and CDR2 YYNGEE. The CDR3 region has the DNA TGTGCCAGCAGCGTAGCAGGACAGGGGTTCTACGAGCAGTACTTC. This codes for CASSVAGQGFYEQYF.

This clonotype was counted ten times or more. The chain employs TRBV6-2 or TRBV6-3 and TRBJ1-2; TRBD1 agrees at 7 bases. CDR3 length: 14 amino acids. V was clipped by 8 bases and J by 4 bases; unmatched bases: 10. Germline CDR1 and CDR2: MNHEY and SVGEGT. The CDR3 spells CASYDRAPPYGYTF. CDR3 bases: TGTGCCAGCTATGACAGGGCGCCGCCCTATGGCTACACCTTC.

This clonotype was observed a handful of times. The chain carries TRBV20-1 and TRBJ2-3, with a tentative D call TRBD2 (7 bases). The CDR3 loop spans 13 amino acids. V was trimmed by 3 bases and J by 5 bases, leaving 12 bases between them. The germline gives CDR1 DFQATT, CDR2 SNEGSKA (reference sequence). The CDR3 loop is CSASTGGQDTQYF. The CDR3 nucleotides are TGCAGTGCTAGTACGGGGGGCCAAGATACGCAGTATTTT.

V usage is TRBV4-2 and J usage is TRBJ1-2, with 9 bases lining up with TRBD1. The V segment lost 1 base and the J segment 6 bases; nucleotides outside the gene matches: 3. The CDR3 covers 14 residues. CDR1 LGHNA and CDR2 YNFKEQ come from the germline V gene. The CDR3 reads CASSQGQGGHGYTF. The CDR3 DNA reads TGTGCCAGCAGCCAAGGACAGGGGGGGCATGGCTACACCTTC.

This chain connects TRBV12-3 or TRBV12-4 to TRBJ2-7; TRBD2 might be the D (6 bases). The CDR3 spans 12 residues. V lost 10 bases and J lost 2, with 12 bases in between. CDR3 coding DNA: TGTGCCACCGGGACGGGAGCCTACGAGCAGTACTTC. Protein sequence: CATGTGAYEQYF.